The 3 T cell receptor beta chains below all came from one sample that was sequenced in a study of cytomegalovirus exposure and HLA in healthy donors. The PCR was carried out with 60 Vbeta primers and 13 Jbeta primers. Assay: immunoSEQ multiplex PCR; the TCRdb copy retains only in-frame clones and omits some. The profile shows 150,000 or so clones, roughly 79% of them singletons. Sequencing input: PBMCs. The receptors here all came from a man in his forties in good health and CMV-seronegative.

The V call is TRBV10-3, the J call TRBJ2-2; tentative D call: TRBD2 (5 bases). Trimming removed 1 base at V and 6 bases at J, with 15 bases between. This CDR3 is built from 16 residues. Germline V gene data show CDR1 as ENHRY and CDR2 as SYGVKD. In nucleotides, the CDR3 is TGTGCCATCAGTGAGTGGAGCGGCGGCAAGGCCGGGGAGCTGTTTTTT. Amino acid sequence: CAISEWSGGKAGELFF.

V and J are TRBV6-6 and TRBJ2-5; 7 bases agree with TRBD2. CDR1 MNHNY and CDR2 SVGAGI come from the germline V gene (reference sequence). This CDR3 is 15 amino acids long. V lost 2 bases, J lost 5 bases, and 8 bases stayed unmatched. The CDR3 sequence is CASSYPSGEGETQYF. In nucleotides, the CDR3 is TGTGCCAGCAGTTACCCGAGCGGGGAGGGGGAGACCCAGTACTTC.

V is TRBV27 and J is TRBJ2-7, with 10 bases fitting TRBD1. The CDR3 is 16 amino acids. Germline V lookup: CDR1 MNHEY, CDR2 SMNVEV (reference sequence). J gave up 4 bases and V 2 bases, and 8 bases lay outside the gene matches. CDR3 residues: CASSLGPGQGIYEQYF. CDR3 nucleotide sequence: TGTGCCAGCAGTTTAGGGCCGGGACAGGGGATTTACGAGCAGTACTTC.